This note documents a single T cell receptor beta chain sequence. Its cognate antigen is unknown. The data stem from a study of cytomegalovirus exposure and HLA in healthy donors. The study's findings and limits: Sequencing depth roughly uniform across donors was assumed in presence/absence analyses. Researchers reported that a few CMV-associated chains were confirmed in vitro as CMV antigen-specific. Prior analysis indicated that the majority of TCR beta V segments exhibited productivity approximately 87% or approximately 30% of the time. A later analysis appeared to link common viral pathogens to several of the most significant clusters.

CDR1 is LNHDA and CDR2 is SQIVND in the germline V gene (reference sequence). The J segment lost 0 bases and the V segment lost 7 bases, leaving 10 bases of the junction unmatched. The CDR3 extends over 17 amino acids. The PCR used 60 Vbeta and 13 Jbeta primers. Libraries were prepared by immunoSEQ multiplex PCR; TCRdb keeps only in-frame clonotypes and omits some of them. This table lists 100,000 to 150,000 clones. The material sequenced was PBMCs. The sequence derives from a man aged 18 to 35 in good health and CMV-seronegative. V gene TRBV19 combines with J gene TRBJ2-2, with 8 bases identical to TRBD2. The CDR3 DNA sequence: TGTGCCAGTATCCCCTGGTCGGGAGGGACGAACACCGGGGAGCTGTTTTTT. Protein sequence: CASIPWSGGTNTGELFF.